The next 31 T cell receptor beta chains were all read from a single sample in a study of T cell repertoires in cytomegalovirus infection. These receptors lack a known antigen. Via MiXCR, TCRdb re-called the reads, giving one row per CDR3 protein. The sample holds a few hundred thousand distinct CDR3 sequences, about 35% seen once. Sequencing was performed on cultured PBMCs, taken from culture after CMV antigen stimulation. These receptors originate from a human donor in good health (CMV status not recorded). Some clones in this sample may be carry-over from other donors' samples.

The chain combines TRBV29-1 with TRBJ2-1, with 8 bases matching TRBD1. After removal of 3 bases from V and 5 bases from J, the junction contained 3 bases not matched to a gene. The CDR3 has 13 amino acids. Germline V gene lookup returns CDR1 SQVTM and CDR2 ANQGSEA. CDR3 loop: CSVEGQVNNEQFF. The CDR3 DNA sequence: TGCAGCGTTGAGGGACAGGTAAACAATGAGCAGTTCTTC.

There are a few counts of this clonotype. The V gene is TRBV6-1, the J gene TRBJ2-1; 8 nucleotides line up with TRBD2. Trimming took 5 bases from V and 8 from J; bases not matched to a gene: 11. This CDR3 spans 15 amino acids. Germline V lookup: CDR1 MNHNS, CDR2 SASEGT. CDR3 in DNA: TGTGCCAGCAGTTTACTAGCGGTTGCCACAGATGAGCAGTTCTTC. Translation gives CASSLLAVATDEQFF.

A few counts support this clonotype. The J gene is TRBJ2-1, the V gene TRBV30; D ambiguous. Germline CDR1 is GTSNPN and CDR2 is SVGIG (reference sequence). The V end was cut by 2 bases, the J end by 7 bases, with 6 bases between. This CDR3 contains 11 residues. CDR3 in DNA: TGTGCCTGGAGTCGCCGTAATGAGCAGTTCTTC. Translating it yields CAWSRRNEQFF.

J is TRBJ2-5 and V is TRBV12-3 or TRBV12-4, with D unclear. CDR3 length: 15 amino acids. V gave up 2 bases and J gave up 2 bases, with 12 bases separating them. CDR3 in amino acids: CASSLSPPAQETQYF. The CDR3 nucleotides read TGTGCCAGCAGTTTATCCCCCCCGGCGCAAGAGACCCAGTACTTC.

This clonotype appeared a few times. The CDR3 nucleotides are TGTGCCAGCATCCCAGGACAGGGTGCATCATACACCTTC. Protein: CASIPGQGASYTF. The chain couples TRBV28 to TRBJ1-2; the match to TRBD1 covers 8 bases. Per the germline V gene, CDR1 is MDHEN and CDR2 is SYDVKM. J gave up 11 bases and V 7 bases, and 12 bases lay outside the gene matches. The CDR3 has 13 residues.

The chain carries TRBV6-8 and TRBJ1-2; 7 positions match TRBD1. V shed 8 bases and J 5 bases; nucleotides not matched to a gene: 5. The CDR3 is 12 residues long. The germline V gene encodes CDR1 MNHGY and CDR2 SAAAGT. The CDR3 nucleotides read TGTGCCAGCTTCGACAGGGCTTATGGCTACACCTTC. This encodes CASFDRAYGYTF.

This clonotype was recorded many times. At one end the junction does not follow the germline gene, possibly because of a read error. The chain recombines TRBV29-1 with TRBJ1-1; D call uncertain. The CDR3 runs to 11 residues. CDR1 is SQVTM and CDR2 is ANQGSEA in the germline V gene. The CDR3 region has the DNA TGCAGCGCTGAACGTGGGACTGAAGCTTTCTTT. Translated, it gives CSAERGTEAFF.

This clonotype has a handful of counts. V and J are TRBV5-1 and TRBJ1-1, with D unclear. CDR3 length: 14 amino acids. Germline assignment: CDR1 SGHRS and CDR2 YFSETQ. The V gene lost 1 base and the J gene lost 3 bases, with 10 bases spanning the gap. CDR3 DNA sequence: TGCGCCAGCAGCTTGCTGACCTCGGACACTGAAGCTTTCTTT. This translates into CASSLLTSDTEAFF.

The rearrangement links TRBV6-1 to TRBJ1-5; no reliable D call. V shed 2 bases and J shed 6 bases, with 14 bases lying between them. Germline values: CDR1 MNHNS, CDR2 SASEGT. The CDR3 has 15 amino acids. The CDR3 sequence: CASSENIAGVQPQHF. Here the CDR3 DNA reads TGTGCCAGCAGTGAAAATATAGCCGGCGTTCAGCCCCAGCATTTT.

This clonotype showed up just once. J is TRBJ2-2 and V is TRBV11-2, with 10 nucleotides matching TRBD2. J gave up 4 bases and V 5 bases, and 7 bases lay outside the gene matches. CDR1 is SGHAT, CDR2 FQNNGV, per germline. The CDR3 has 16 residues. The CDR3 is CASSPLGLATTGELFF. CDR3 bases: TGTGCCAGCAGCCCCCTGGGACTAGCGACCACCGGGGAGCTGTTTTTT.

This chain connects TRBV3-1 to TRBJ1-1; D is perhaps TRBD1 (6 bases). The germline V gene encodes CDR1 LGHDT and CDR2 YNNKEL (reference sequence). The CDR3 has 16 residues. Between the trimmed V and J ends, which lost 1 base and 0 bases, there was a span of 12 bases. Here the CDR3 DNA reads TGTGCCAGCAGCCAAGGTATAGGGGGGCTGAACACTGAAGCTTTCTTT. It yields the protein CASSQGIGGLNTEAFF.

This chain connects TRBV7-9 to TRBJ1-2; D not resolved. Germline lookup yields CDR1 SEHNR and CDR2 FQNEAQ (reference sequence). This CDR3 region has 12 residues. V was shortened by 4 bases and J by 4 bases, with 7 bases between the two germline ends. In nucleotides, the CDR3 is TGTGCCAGCAGCTCGGACGTCTATGGCTACACCTTC. It translates to CASSSDVYGYTF.

This rearrangement joins TRBV6-2 or TRBV6-3 to TRBJ1-6, with a weak D call TRBD1 (5 bases). Germline-derived CDR1 and CDR2 are MNHEY and SVGEGT. The CDR3 is 15 amino acids. Trimming took 6 bases from V and 10 from J, leaving 19 bases between them. For the CDR3, the DNA is TGTGCCAGCAGCCCGCCAAGGGGAAGGGAATCACCCCTCCACTTT. This gives the protein CASSPPRGRESPLHF.

This clonotype turned up a few times. This chain links TRBV20-1 with TRBJ2-7; 9 nucleotides match TRBD2. With V trimmed by 6 bases and J by 4 bases, 10 bases remained unmatched. Germline loops: CDR1 DFQATT, CDR2 SNEGSKA (reference sequence). The CDR3 has 14 residues. DNA of the CDR3: TGCAGTGCCATCCCCCGGACTAGCGTTTACGAGCAGTACTTC. This gives the protein CSAIPRTSVYEQYF.

This chain connects TRBV19 to TRBJ1-2, with D perhaps TRBD1 (5 bases). CDR3 length: 15 residues. Germline V CDR1 and CDR2: LNHDA, SQIVND (reference sequence). Deletions cut 4 bases from V and 3 bases from J, with 15 bases between. DNA of the CDR3: TGTGCCAGTAGTACGGAGGCGGGGGACGACTATGGCTACACCTTC. Protein product: CASSTEAGDDYGYTF.

This clonotype occurred many times. The chain has TRBV7-2 and TRBJ2-3; 11 bases are a match to TRBD2. With 6 bases clipped from V and 0 bases from J, the junction kept 8 bases outside the gene matches. This CDR3 spans 17 amino acids. The germline V gene encodes CDR1 SGHTA and CDR2 FQGNSA. The CDR3 DNA reads as TGTGCCAGCAGGATGACTAGCGGGACCCATAGCACAGATACGCAGTATTTT. Amino acid sequence: CASRMTSGTHSTDTQYF.

The gene calls are TRBV20-1 and TRBJ2-2; 8 nucleotides line up with TRBD1. The CDR3 is 16 residues long. CDR1 and CDR2 (germline): DFQATT, SNEGSKA (reference sequence). V shed 3 bases and J 0 bases; nucleotides not matched to a gene: 6. DNA of the CDR3: TGCAGTGCTAGCACCGCGACAGGGGCGAACACCGGGGAGCTGTTTTTT. Its translation is CSASTATGANTGELFF.

The V call is TRBV7-4, the J call TRBJ2-5, with TRBD1 identical over 9 bases. Germline V CDR1 and CDR2: SGHVT, SQSDAQ. V shed 5 bases, J shed 14 bases, and the junction held 18 bases outside the gene matches. The CDR3 is 15 amino acids. CDR3 amino acids: CASSPTAGTGSLYYF. The CDR3 DNA follows: TGTGCCAGCAGCCCCACGGCCGGGACAGGGTCCCTTTACTACTTC.

CDR3 in amino acids: CASSYPDRGRNEQFF. In DNA form, the CDR3 reads TGTGCCAGCAGTTACCCGGACAGGGGGCGGAATGAGCAGTTCTTC. The chain couples TRBV6-6 to TRBJ2-1, with 11 bases lining up with TRBD1. CDR3 length: 15 amino acids. V lost 2 bases to trimming and J lost 7 bases; unmatched junction nucleotides: 4. Germline CDR1 is MNHNY and CDR2 is SVGAGI (reference sequence).

This clonotype was observed many times. The chain recombines TRBV7-2 with TRBJ2-3; D gene ambiguous. Germline CDR1 reads SGHTA; CDR2 reads FQGNSA. Trimming took off 5 bases at V and 0 bases at J, with 9 bases between the two ends. CDR3 length: 14 amino acids. The CDR3 is CASSAAGSTDTQYF. In nucleotides, the CDR3 is TGTGCCAGCAGCGCTGCTGGGAGCACAGATACGCAGTATTTT. The whole variable domain, filled in from reference TRBV7-2 and TRBJ2-3, reads GAGVSQSPSNKVTEKGKDVELRCDPISGHTALYWYRQSLGQGLEFLIYFQGNSAPDKSGLPSDRFSAERTGGSVSTLTIQRTQQEDSAVYLCASSAAGSTDTQYFGPGTRLTVL.

J is TRBJ2-5 and V is TRBV7-8, with D unclear. The germline V and J ends were trimmed by 2 bases and 1 base, with 8 bases remaining between them. Germline values: CDR1 SGHVS, CDR2 FQNEAQ. The CDR3 length is 14 residues. CDR3 in amino acids: CASSLRAAQETQYF. CDR3 bases: TGTGCCAGCAGCTTACGGGCGGCCCAAGAGACCCAGTACTTC.

The rearrangement joins TRBV7-9 to TRBJ2-5, with D uncertain. The V gene's germline CDR1 is SEHNR and CDR2 FQNEAQ (reference sequence). Deletions cut 1 base from V and 1 base from J, with 13 bases between. The CDR3 length is 16 residues. CDR3: CASSLDQIPRQETQYF. The CDR3 bases are TGTGCCAGCAGCTTAGACCAGATCCCACGCCAAGAGACCCAGTACTTC.

The chain is built from TRBV24-1 and TRBJ2-3; no firm D call. Trimming stripped 1 base from V and 2 bases from J, with 9 bases between. Germline-derived CDR1 and CDR2 are KGHDR and SFDVKD. This CDR3 spans 15 amino acids. The CDR3 is CATSDFPTLTDTQYF. The CDR3 DNA follows: TGTGCCACCAGTGATTTTCCGACACTCACAGATACGCAGTATTTT.

The V and J genes are TRBV15 and TRBJ2-2; tentative D call: TRBD1 (5 bases). V was trimmed by 4 bases and J by 1 base, leaving 13 bases between them. This CDR3 is 16 amino acids long. Germline CDR1 and CDR2: LNHNV and YYDKDF (reference sequence). The CDR3 nucleotides read TGTGCCACCAGCACCTGGACACTGTTGAACACCGGGGAGCTGTTTTTT. Its translation: CATSTWTLLNTGELFF. The variable domain in full, completed from reference TRBV15 and TRBJ2-2, reads DAMVIQNPRYQVTQFGKPVTLSCSQTLNHNVMYWYQQKSSQAPKLLFHYYDKDFNNEADTPDNFQSRRPNTSFCFLDIRSPGLGDTAMYLCATSTWTLLNTGELFFGEGSRLTVL.

The chain links TRBV19 to TRBJ2-1; D not resolved. In germline, CDR1 is LNHDA, CDR2 SQIVND (reference sequence). This CDR3 is built from 15 residues. Trimming shortened V by 6 bases and J by 8 bases, and 20 bases separated the two germline ends. The CDR3 nucleotides are TGTGCCAGTAGCCCGGACCAAGCGCATGGCTATGAGCAGTTCTTC. Translation: CASSPDQAHGYEQFF.

The genes are TRBV24-1 and TRBJ1-5, with D unclear. This CDR3 is built from 12 residues. CDR1 and CDR2 from the germline V gene are KGHDR and SFDVKD. Trimming cost V 5 bases and J 5 bases, with 6 bases left between them. CDR3 protein: CATSGGDQPQHF. For the CDR3, the DNA is TGTGCCACCAGTGGTGGGGATCAGCCCCAGCATTTT.

A word on this clonotype: A read error may explain this, as a much larger clone is one base away. The chain combines TRBV7-2 with TRBJ2-1; D is undetermined. The V end was cut by 2 bases, the J end by 4 bases, with 6 bases between. The CDR3 contains 13 residues. Germline V CDR1 and CDR2: SGHTA, FQGNSA. CDR3 residues: CASSLMRYNEQFF. In DNA form, the CDR3 reads TGTGCCAGCAGCTTAATGAGGTACAATGAGCAGTTCTTC.

This clonotype turned up a few times. This chain uses TRBV7-3 with TRBJ2-7; no reliable D call. This CDR3 region has 13 residues. Germline V CDR1 and CDR2: SGHTA, FQGTGA. Trimming pared 2 bases from V and 1 base from J, leaving 6 bases between. CDR3 bases: TGTGCCAGCAGCTTACAGAATTCCTACGAGCAGTACTTC. It encodes CASSLQNSYEQYF.

The V call is TRBV6-6, the J call TRBJ2-3; D gene unclear. Germline assignment: CDR1 MNHNY and CDR2 SVGAGI (reference sequence). V lost 6 bases, J lost 1 base, and 11 bases lay in between. The CDR3 runs 14 residues. This CDR3 reads CASSPRSGTDTQYF. In DNA form, the CDR3 reads TGTGCCAGCAGCCCCCGCTCAGGCACAGATACGCAGTATTTT.

The table lists this clonotype with many counts. The chain carries TRBV7-2 and TRBJ1-5; 7 nucleotides align to TRBD1. Germline lookup yields CDR1 SGHTA and CDR2 FQGNSA. This CDR3 has 15 residues. Losses at the gene ends were 1 base for V and 3 bases for J; bases not matched to a gene: 3. The CDR3 is CASSLGGGLNQPQHF. The CDR3 coding sequence is TGTGCCAGCAGCTTAGGAGGGGGCCTCAATCAGCCCCAGCATTTT. Full variable domain (rest looked up from reference TRBV7-2 and TRBJ1-5): GAGVSQSPSNKVTEKGKDVELRCDPISGHTALYWYRQSLGQGLEFLIYFQGNSAPDKSGLPSDRFSAERTGGSVSTLTIQRTQQEDSAVYLCASSLGGGLNQPQHFGDGTRLSIL.

The chain couples TRBV20-1 to TRBJ2-5; 9 bases are shared with TRBD2. V lost 4 bases to trimming and J lost 2 bases; unmatched junction nucleotides: 14. CDR1 and CDR2 from the germline V gene are DFQATT and SNEGSKA (reference sequence). This CDR3 region has 17 residues. The CDR3 loop reads CSATTMREGRLQETQYF. CDR3 nucleotides: TGCAGTGCTACGACTATGCGGGAGGGCCGTCTACAAGAGACCCAGTACTTC.